The clone carrying this T cell receptor (beta chain) was recorded at least ten times. This sample was included in a study of patients and donors after allogeneic stem cell transplantation. TCRdb itself ran the RT-PCR reads through MiXCR, one entry per CDR3 protein. The table records approximately 90,000 distinct CDR3 sequences, around 5% of them present only once. CDR1 is SGDLS, CDR2 YYNGEE, per germline. Trimming removed 1 base at V and 3 bases at J, with 10 bases between. This CDR3 region has 14 residues. This chain uses TRBV9 with TRBJ1-1; D not certain. The source material was blood, either unsorted or a sorted T cell fraction (not recorded which). This clonotype was sampled from a human donor who was either an allogeneic HSCT recipient or a stem cell or donor lymphocyte infusion donor (not recorded which). It is not recorded whose cells these are; they may come from a transplant donor. The CDR3 nucleotides are TGTGCCAGCAGCGTAACGGTTTGGGACACTGAAGCTTTCTTT. Its protein product is CASSVTVWDTEAFF. Based on the CDR3 plus reference TRBV9 and TRBJ1-1, the full variable domain is DSGVTQTPKHLITATGQRVTLRCSPRSGDLSVYWYQQSLDQGLQFLIQYYNGEERAKGNILERFSAQQFPDLHSELNLSSLELGDSALYFCASSVTVWDTEAFFGQGTRLTVV.